This passage covers 5 T cell receptor beta chains from one sample sequenced in a study of blood T cell repertoires in COVID-19 (dated by TCRdb to 2020 to 2021). The library was built by means of the immunoSEQ multiplex PCR assay. The table comes from immuneACCESS by way of TCRdb, which keeps in-frame sequences with V and J called. Part of the clones is missing from these tables; in studies checked, under half for an unresolved V gene and the rest for unknown reasons. The sample includes around 300,000 clones, with more than 70% observed a single time. The top ten clonotypes cover under 5.5% of the sample. The sequenced sample consisted of PBMCs or T cells enriched from blood (not recorded which). The receptors come from a woman aged 25 to 39 who had recovered from COVID-19.

The rearrangement links TRBV12-3 or TRBV12-4 to TRBJ2-5; D is ambiguous. The CDR3 runs 12 residues. Trimming pared 5 bases from V and 5 bases from J, leaving 9 bases between. The CDR3: CASSPLRETQYF. The DNA of the CDR3 is TGTGCCAGCAGTCCCCTCCGGGAGACCCAGTACTTC.

The chain recombines TRBV11-3 with TRBJ2-2, with a tentative D call TRBD1 (5 bases). Between the trimmed V and J ends, which lost 0 bases and 3 bases, there was a span of 5 bases. The CDR3 is 14 amino acids. In germline, CDR1 is SGHNT, CDR2 YENEEA. For the CDR3, the DNA is TGTGCCAGCAGCTTAGACAGGGACACCGGGGAGCTGTTTTTT. Protein: CASSLDRDTGELFF. Full variable domain (outside the CDR3, taken from reference TRBV11-3 and TRBJ2-2): EAGVVQSPRYKIIEKKQPVAFWCNPISGHNTLYWYLQNLGQGPELLIRYENEEAVDDSQLPKDRFSAERLKGVDSTLKIQPAELGDSAVYLCASSLDRDTGELFFGEGSRLTVL.

V and J are TRBV28 and TRBJ1-3; D gene uncertain. Germline values: CDR1 MDHEN, CDR2 SYDVKM. The CDR3 covers 14 residues. V was trimmed by 7 bases and J by 0 bases, leaving 10 bases between them. In DNA, the CDR3 is TGTGCCAGCATAGATGGGCTCTCTGGAAACACCATATATTTT. Its translation is CASIDGLSGNTIYF.

The V gene is TRBV19, the J gene TRBJ2-1; a possible D gene is TRBD1 (5 bases). This CDR3 contains 14 residues. CDR1 is LNHDA, CDR2 SQIVND, per germline (reference sequence). V was pared by 3 bases and J by 8 bases, with 14 bases between. CDR3 loop: CASSILGAQYEQFF. CDR3 in DNA: TGTGCCAGTAGTATTCTAGGGGCCCAGTATGAGCAGTTCTTC.

CDR3 sequence: CASSAPGLYGYTF. The CDR3 DNA follows: TGTGCCAGCAGTGCCCCGGGACTCTATGGCTACACCTTC. The chain links TRBV25-1 to TRBJ1-2; tentatively, D is TRBD1 (5 bases). The CDR3 covers 13 residues. Per the germline V gene, CDR1 is MGHDK and CDR2 is SYGVNS. The germline V and J ends were trimmed by 4 bases and 4 bases, with 10 bases remaining between them.